A selection of T cell receptor beta chains follows, all from one sample in a study of blood T cell repertoires in COVID-19. Produced via immunoSEQ multiplex PCR; TCRdb's table is partial and in-frame only. The sample has approximately 260,000 clones, 80% to 90% seen once. The source material was peripheral blood. These receptors were obtained from a woman in her 70s with COVID-19, enrolled during active disease. Both conserved end residues are part of each CDR3. Fields, in order: D gene, V gene, clone size, J gene, CDR3 protein, CDR3 DNA. D genes are given only for firm matches. Clone size is stated in some rows and not others, as once, few, many or a class when expanded.

NA,TRBV6-4,NA,TRBJ2-7,CASSVAPNYEQYF,TGTGCCAGCAGTGTAGCACCGAACTACGAGCAGTACTTC
TRBD1,TRBV19,NA,TRBJ1-1,CASSSDRGNTEAFF,TGTGCCAGTAGTTCAGACAGGGGGAACACTGAAGCTTTCTTT
NA,TRBV5-1,NA,TRBJ2-5,CASSLAVSETQYF,TGCGCCAGCAGCTTGGCCGTATCAGAGACCCAGTACTTC
TRBD2,TRBV27,NA,TRBJ2-3,CASSSLRLAGGPDTQYF,TGTGCCAGCAGTTCACTTAGACTAGCGGGAGGCCCTGATACGCAGTATTTT
TRBD1,TRBV7-9,NA,TRBJ1-2,CASSVNQLQGTYGYTF,TGTGCCAGCAGCGTGAACCAATTACAGGGGACCTATGGCTACACCTTC
NA,TRBV7-2,NA,TRBJ2-1,CASSLGTFYNEQFF,TGTGCCAGCAGCTTAGGGACTTTCTACAATGAGCAGTTCTTC
NA,TRBV30,NA,TRBJ2-2,CAWSVSEAGELFF,TGTGCCTGGAGTGTATCCGAGGCCGGGGAGCTGTTTTTT
NA,TRBV5-6,NA,TRBJ1-6,CASSLADSPLHF,TGTGCCAGCAGCTTGGCGGATTCACCCCTCCACTTT
TRBD1,TRBV4-2,NA,TRBJ1-3,CASSQDTDRDGNTIYF,TGTGCCAGCAGCCAAGATACGGACAGGGACGGAAACACCATATATTTT
NA,TRBV18,NA,TRBJ1-5,CASSPQLSGQPQHF,TGTGCCAGCTCACCACAGCTTTCGGGTCAGCCCCAGCATTTT
TRBD2,TRBV24-1,NA,TRBJ2-5,CATSDPLGGKETQYF,TGTGCCACCAGTGACCCCCTGGGAGGGAAAGAGACCCAGTACTTC
TRBD1,TRBV9,NA,TRBJ1-5,CASSDGTGDNGNQPQHF,TGTGCCAGCAGCGATGGGACAGGGGACAATGGCAATCAGCCCCAGCATTTT
TRBD1,TRBV5-6,NA,TRBJ2-3,CASSYPGTGGADTQYF,TGTGCCAGCAGCTATCCGGGGACAGGGGGCGCAGATACGCAGTATTTT
TRBD2,TRBV5-5,NA,TRBJ2-1,CASSFRLANEQFF,TGTGCCAGCAGTTTCCGACTAGCCAATGAGCAGTTCTTC
NA,TRBV28,NA,TRBJ1-4,CASTSDEKLFF,TGTGCCAGCACATCGGATGAAAAACTGTTTTTT
NA,TRBV3-1/TRBV3-2,NA,TRBJ1-1,CASSHSGGLMNTEAFF,TGTGCCAGCAGCCATTCGGGGGGGCTCATGAACACTGAAGCTTTCTTT
TRBD2,TRBV2,few,TRBJ2-3,CADKAGGPDTQYF,TGTGCCGACAAAGCGGGGGGGCCAGATACGCAGTATTTT
NA,TRBV28,NA,TRBJ1-2,CASTEGANYGYTF,TGTGCCAGCACAGAAGGGGCAAACTATGGCTACACCTTC
NA,TRBV6-1,NA,TRBJ1-5,CASSEAPGSNQPQHF,TGTGCCAGCAGTGAAGCGCCAGGGAGCAATCAGCCCCAGCATTTT
TRBD1,TRBV4-2,NA,TRBJ1-4,CASSQTHGTGNEKLFF,TGTGCCAGCAGCCAAACCCACGGGACAGGGAATGAAAAACTGTTTTTT
NA,TRBV18,NA,TRBJ2-5,CASSPRVLQETQYF,TGTGCCAGCTCACCCCGGGTCCTGCAAGAGACCCAGTACTTC
TRBD1,TRBV14,once,TRBJ2-7,CASSHYRGLEQYF,TGTGCCAGCAGCCACTACAGGGGGTTGGAGCAGTACTTC
NA,TRBV28,NA,TRBJ1-1,CASSLTRGGTEAFF,TGTGCCAGCAGTTTAACTAGGGGGGGCACTGAAGCTTTCTTT
TRBD2,TRBV3-1/TRBV3-2,NA,TRBJ2-5,CASRLAGVTETQYF,TGTGCCAGCAGACTAGCGGGAGTCACGGAGACCCAGTACTTC
TRBD2,TRBV5-1,NA,TRBJ2-3,CASSFSTSGSSGTDTQYF,TGCGCCAGCAGCTTTTCAACTAGCGGGAGCAGTGGCACAGATACGCAGTATTTT
NA,TRBV7-9,once,TRBJ1-3,CASSLLTGSGNTIYF,TGTGCCAGCAGCTTACTGACAGGCTCTGGAAACACCATATATTTT
NA,TRBV3-1/TRBV3-2,NA,TRBJ1-5,CASSSLDQPQHF,TGTGCCAGCAGCTCGTTAGATCAGCCCCAGCATTTT
TRBD1,TRBV19,once,TRBJ2-1,CASSMGQGSYNEQFF,TGTGCCAGTAGTATGGGACAGGGTTCCTACAATGAGCAGTTCTTC
NA,TRBV7-3,NA,TRBJ2-1,CASSSGVSYWNEQFF,TGTGCCAGCAGTTCAGGGGTCAGCTACTGGAATGAGCAGTTCTTC
NA,TRBV6-1,once,TRBJ1-5,CASDRSNQPQHF,TGTGCCAGCGACAGGAGCAATCAGCCCCAGCATTTT
NA,TRBV7-9,NA,TRBJ2-1,CASSYIATPTGNEQFF,TGTGCCAGCAGTTATATAGCGACCCCAACGGGGAATGAGCAGTTCTTC
NA,TRBV30,NA,TRBJ2-3,CAWRRTGDSDTQYF,TGTGCCTGGAGAAGAACAGGGGACTCAGATACGCAGTATTTT
NA,TRBV4-1,NA,TRBJ1-2,CASSQGAGSYGYTF,TGCGCCAGCAGCCAAGGGGCAGGGTCCTATGGCTACACCTTC
TRBD1,TRBV6-5,NA,TRBJ1-2,CASSTQGGHYGYTF,TGTGCCAGCAGTACACAGGGGGGTCACTATGGCTACACCTTC
NA,TRBV5-1,NA,TRBJ2-7,CASSLQDGSSYEQYF,TGCGCCAGCAGCCTACAGGACGGAAGCTCCTACGAGCAGTACTTC
TRBD1,TRBV2,NA,TRBJ1-1,CASTIGQGNTEAFF,TGTGCCAGCACCATTGGACAGGGCAACACTGAAGCTTTCTTT
NA,TRBV27,NA,TRBJ1-2,CASSPKLNYGYTF,TGTGCCAGCAGTCCGAAACTCAACTATGGCTACACCTTC
NA,TRBV4-2,NA,TRBJ2-5,CASSQTGSQETQYF,TGTGCCAGCAGCCAAACCGGGAGCCAGGAGACCCAGTACTTC
NA,TRBV10-3,NA,TRBJ2-7,CASTAETKYYEQYF,TGTGCCAGCACCGCAGAGACAAAATACTACGAGCAGTACTTC
NA,TRBV15,NA,TRBJ2-2,CATSTYEKNTGELFF,TGTGCCACCAGCACGTACGAGAAGAACACCGGGGAGCTGTTTTTT
TRBD1,TRBV28,NA,TRBJ1-6,CASSLAGQGASPLHF,TGTGCCAGCAGTTTGGCAGGACAGGGGGCTTCACCCCTCCACTTT
NA,TRBV27,NA,TRBJ1-2,CASSLRGGYGYTF,TGTGCCAGCAGTTTACGGGGGGGCTATGGCTACACCTTC
NA,TRBV10-3,NA,TRBJ2-7,CAISDDTYEQYF,TGTGCCATCAGTGATGACACCTACGAGCAGTACTTC
NA,TRBV2,NA,TRBJ1-2,CATRGVGYGYTF,TGTGCCACCAGGGGAGTCGGCTATGGCTACACCTTC
NA,TRBV20-1,NA,TRBJ1-5,CSASQIGVGQLNQPQHF,TGCAGTGCTAGTCAAATCGGGGTCGGACAGCTCAATCAGCCCCAGCATTTT
NA,TRBV14,NA,TRBJ2-6,CASSLSGANVLTF,TGTGCCAGCAGTCTCTCTGGGGCCAACGTCCTGACTTTC
TRBD2,TRBV9,NA,TRBJ2-7,CASSAGLAGPYEQYF,TGTGCCAGCAGCGCGGGACTAGCGGGTCCCTACGAGCAGTACTTC
NA,TRBV7-9,NA,TRBJ2-5,CASTKALAGEETQYF,TGTGCCAGCACCAAGGCGCTAGCAGGGGAAGAGACCCAGTACTTC